A single sample gave rise to the 17 T cell receptor beta chains below, sequenced in a study of early T cells in non-severe SARS-CoV-2 infection. Using its own MiXCR run on the 5' RACE reads, TCRdb lists one record per CDR3 protein. Of tens of thousands of distinct CDR3 sequences listed, less than 15% are singletons. Sequenced sample: whole blood. Receptors were obtained from an adult who was a healthcare worker with PCR-confirmed SARS-CoV-2 infection or an uninfected control (not recorded which).

This clonotype was observed at least ten times. This chain joins TRBV6-6 and TRBJ2-7; D perhaps matches TRBD2 (5 bases). This CDR3 has 13 residues. CDR1 and CDR2 from the germline V gene are MNHNY and SVGAGI (reference sequence). V lost 4 bases and J 5 bases, leaving 12 bases between the germline ends. CDR3 in DNA: TGTGCCAGCAGTTGGGAGACGGGGAACGAGCAGTACTTC. Encoded protein: CASSWETGNEQYF.

Many counts were recorded for this clonotype. This chain connects TRBV7-8 to TRBJ2-1; 8 bases line up with TRBD2. Germline lookup yields CDR1 SGHVS and CDR2 FQNEAQ. V was pared by 1 base and J by 10 bases, with 12 bases of the junction left unmatched. The CDR3 covers 16 residues. The CDR3 bases are TGTGCCAGCAGCTTAGGAGGGACTAGGGTATTCGGGGAGCAGTTCTTC. This sequence encodes CASSLGGTRVFGEQFF.

As to this clonotype: Compared with germline, one end of the junction differs, possibly owing to a read error. V usage is TRBV6-5 and J usage is TRBJ2-7; 8 nucleotides agree with TRBD2. The CDR3 totals 14 residues. Germline lookup yields CDR1 MNHEY and CDR2 SVGAGI. The CDR3 sequence is CDSRPGLGLYEQYF. The CDR3 nucleotides are TGTGACAGCAGGCCGGGACTAGGTCTATACGAGCAGTACTTC.

This clonotype was recorded a few times. The CDR3 does not end in the conserved phenylalanine or tryptophan, so this is likely a read error. The DNA is omitted, as the CDR3 cannot be located on it reliably, and the CDR3 follows TCRdb's listing. The CDR3 reads CASSYFGQVDR. The chain carries TRBV28 and TRBJ1-2; the table assigns TRBD1, which was not confirmed against the DNA. With termini counted, the CDR3 has 11 amino acids. The germline V gene encodes CDR1 MDHEN and CDR2 SYDVKM.

The CDR3 protein is CASSQGGWYNSPLHF. CDR3 bases: TGTGCCAGCAGCCAAGGGGGATGGTATAATTCACCCCTCCACTTT. The chain combines TRBV3-1 with TRBJ1-6; D gene unclear. Trimming left V 1 base short and J 4 bases short, with 8 bases between. The germline gives CDR1 LGHDT, CDR2 YNNKEL (reference sequence). This CDR3 contains 15 residues.

The CDR3 here is CASSLGQEYYEQYF. For the CDR3, the DNA is TGCGCCAGCAGCTTAGGACAGGAGTACTACGAGCAGTACTTC. The chain links TRBV5-1 to TRBJ2-7, with 7 bases identical to TRBD1. Unmatched junction bases numbered 5, after V lost 2 bases and J lost 3 bases. The CDR3 spans 14 residues. From germline, CDR1 is SGHRS and CDR2 YFSETQ.

V gene TRBV20-1 combines with J gene TRBJ2-5; the match to TRBD2 covers 11 bases. This CDR3 spans 13 amino acids. Trimming cost V 5 bases and J 5 bases; bases outside gene matches: 4. Germline V CDR1 and CDR2: DFQATT, SNEGSKA (reference sequence). The CDR3 spells CSASTSGMETQYF. In DNA, the CDR3 is TGCAGTGCTTCGACTAGCGGGATGGAGACCCAGTACTTC.

The chain combines TRBV7-3 with TRBJ2-3; D is undetermined. Trimming pared 6 bases from V and 1 base from J, leaving 8 bases between. This CDR3 has 13 residues. Germline V CDR1 and CDR2: SGHTA, FQGTGA. As DNA, the CDR3 is TGTGCCAGCAGGAAAATCGGCACAGATACGCAGTATTTT. It yields the protein CASRKIGTDTQYF.

This clonotype was seen only a few times. The chain employs TRBV3-1 and TRBJ2-7; D is unclear. The CDR3 contains 16 residues. V lost 2 bases, J lost 3 bases, and 17 bases lay in between. Germline V gene lookup returns CDR1 LGHDT and CDR2 YNNKEL (reference sequence). The CDR3 bases are TGTGCCAGCAGCCAAAGGTCAGTATGGGAAAGCTACGAGCAGTACTTC. It specifies CASSQRSVWESYEQYF.

The V gene is TRBV11-1, the J gene TRBJ2-1; D possibly corresponds to TRBD2 (6 bases). The CDR3 runs 14 residues. CDR1 and CDR2 from the germline V gene are SGHAT and FQDESV (reference sequence). Trimming cost V 5 bases and J 7 bases, with 15 bases left between them. In DNA form, the CDR3 reads TGTGCCAGCAGCGACCGGTGGAGCGGGAATGAGCAGTTCTTC. Amino acid sequence: CASSDRWSGNEQFF.

The chain is built from TRBV7-6 and TRBJ2-7; 10 positions match TRBD2. Germline V lookup: CDR1 SGHVS, CDR2 FNYEAQ. Trimming at V came to 3 bases and at J to 5 bases, leaving 7 bases not matched to a gene. The CDR3 runs 15 residues. The DNA of the CDR3 is TGTGCCAGCAGCTTTTCCCTAGCGGGAGTCAACGAGCAGTACTTC. As protein: CASSFSLAGVNEQYF.

This clonotype was seen a handful of times. The gene calls are TRBV20-1 and TRBJ1-1; D is undetermined. With 1 base removed from V and 4 bases from J, the gap between germline ends came to 4 bases. Germline V gene lookup returns CDR1 DFQATT and CDR2 SNEGSKA (reference sequence). CDR3 length: 11 residues. CDR3 in amino acids: CSARGATEAFF. The CDR3 DNA follows: TGCAGTGCTAGAGGAGCCACTGAAGCTTTCTTT.

In its sample, this clonotype was seen many times. The V call is TRBV2, the J call TRBJ2-7; D is perhaps TRBD1 (5 bases). The germline gives CDR1 SNHLY, CDR2 FYNNEI. This CDR3 region has 10 residues. V was shortened by 8 bases and J by 9 bases, with 11 bases between the two germline ends. CDR3 sequence: CASEGQWQYF. CDR3 sequence (DNA): TGTGCCAGCGAAGGACAATGGCAGTACTTC.

V and J are TRBV29-1 and TRBJ2-7; 10 bases align to TRBD1. The CDR3 totals 13 residues. With 5 bases clipped from V and 4 bases from J, the junction kept 5 bases outside the gene matches. CDR1 SQVTM and CDR2 ANQGSEA come from the germline V gene. CDR3 in DNA: TGCAGCGTTTTCCGGACAGGGGGTTACGAGCAGTACTTC. Its translation is CSVFRTGGYEQYF.

In this sample, this clonotype turned up many times. The rearrangement joins TRBV7-8 to TRBJ2-1; TRBD2 matches 9 bases. Germline V lookup: CDR1 SGHVS, CDR2 FQNEAQ. This CDR3 is built from 15 residues. After removal of 2 bases from V and 9 bases from J, the junction contained 8 bases not matched to a gene. The CDR3 bases are TGTGCCAGCAGCTTACGTAGCGGGAGTACGGCTGAGCAGTTCTTC. Translating it yields CASSLRSGSTAEQFF.

This clonotype was detected once. The CDR3 DNA reads as TGCAGTGCTAGAGAAGCCGGGGGGACAACGTACTTC. As protein: CSAREAGGTTYF. The chain recombines TRBV20-1 with TRBJ2-5, with a tentative D call TRBD2 (7 bases). Germline CDR1 and CDR2: DFQATT and SNEGSKA (reference sequence). Trimming pared 0 bases from V and 13 bases from J, leaving 15 bases between. The CDR3 is 12 residues long.

This clonotype was found many times. The V and J genes are TRBV29-1 and TRBJ2-3, with D hard to call. The CDR3 consists of 12 residues. Germline CDR1 and CDR2: SQVTM and ANQGSEA. V dropped 5 bases and J dropped 0 bases, with 6 bases sitting between them. CDR3 residues: CSVSGSTDTQYF. The CDR3 coding sequence is TGCAGCGTTTCCGGCAGCACAGATACGCAGTATTTT.